The clone carrying this T cell receptor (beta chain) has just a few counts. Its antigen is unknown. This entry comes from a study of cytomegalovirus exposure and HLA in healthy donors. Study-level points and caveats: Accurate prediction of HLA-A and HLA-B alleles (for most subjects) was reportedly achieved from TCR beta sequences. In an earlier analysis, productive rearrangement rates for most beta V segments clustered near 87% or 30%. Later on, a genetic analysis was performed. It linked a missense variant in DCLRE1C with V- and J-gene trimming of TCR beta.

The CDR3 loop spans 15 amino acids. Germline CDR1 reads MNHNY; CDR2 reads SVGAGI (reference sequence). The germline V and J ends were trimmed by 3 bases and 5 bases, with 16 bases remaining between them. Both 60 Vbeta primers and 13 Jbeta primers went into the PCR. This table comes from immunoSEQ multiplex PCR, and its TCRdb copy is limited to in-frame clones, with some not included. The sample carries about 220,000 clones, approximately 83% recorded once. At collection, donors were nominally healthy, but unrecorded immune exposures were probable. Sequenced material: PBMCs. The rearrangement uses TRBV6-6 and TRBJ1-1, with D tentatively TRBD1 (5 bases). This TCR came from a boy aged 2 to 10 in good health and CMV-seronegative. This CDR3 reads CASSYSCQGRTEAFF. CDR3 nucleotide sequence: TGTGCCAGCAGTTATTCCTGTCAGGGTCGGACTGAAGCTTTCTTT.